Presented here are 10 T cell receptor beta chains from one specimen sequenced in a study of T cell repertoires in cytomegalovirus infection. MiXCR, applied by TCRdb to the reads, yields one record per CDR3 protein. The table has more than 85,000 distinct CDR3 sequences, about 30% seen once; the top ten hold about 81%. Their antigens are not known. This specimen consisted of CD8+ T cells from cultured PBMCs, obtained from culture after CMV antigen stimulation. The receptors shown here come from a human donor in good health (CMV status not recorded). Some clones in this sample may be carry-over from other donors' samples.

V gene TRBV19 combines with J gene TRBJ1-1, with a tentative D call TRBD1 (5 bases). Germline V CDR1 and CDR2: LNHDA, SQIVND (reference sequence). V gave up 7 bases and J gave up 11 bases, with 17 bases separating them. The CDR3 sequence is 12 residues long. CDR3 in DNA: TGTGCCAGTATCGATTACGGGGACTTGGCTTTCTTT. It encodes CASIDYGDLAFF.

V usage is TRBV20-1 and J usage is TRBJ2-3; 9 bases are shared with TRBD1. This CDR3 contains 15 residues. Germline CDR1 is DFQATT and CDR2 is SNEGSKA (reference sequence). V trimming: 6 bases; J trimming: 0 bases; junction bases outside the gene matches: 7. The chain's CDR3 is CSARTGTGSTDTQYF. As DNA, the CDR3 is TGCAGTGCCAGAACCGGGACAGGGAGCACAGATACGCAGTATTTT.

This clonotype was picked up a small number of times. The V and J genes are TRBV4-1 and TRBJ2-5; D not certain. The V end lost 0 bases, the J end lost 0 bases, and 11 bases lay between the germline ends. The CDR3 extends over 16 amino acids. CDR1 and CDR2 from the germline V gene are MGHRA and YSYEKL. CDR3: CASSQDPPEYQETQYF. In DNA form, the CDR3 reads TGCGCCAGCAGCCAAGATCCGCCGGAGTACCAAGAGACCCAGTACTTC.

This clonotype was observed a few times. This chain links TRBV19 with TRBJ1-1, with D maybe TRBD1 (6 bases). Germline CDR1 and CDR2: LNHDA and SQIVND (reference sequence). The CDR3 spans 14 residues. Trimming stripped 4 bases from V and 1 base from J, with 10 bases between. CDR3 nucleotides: TGTGCCAGTAGTAAACAGGGTTCGAACACTGAAGCTTTCTTT. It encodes CASSKQGSNTEAFF.

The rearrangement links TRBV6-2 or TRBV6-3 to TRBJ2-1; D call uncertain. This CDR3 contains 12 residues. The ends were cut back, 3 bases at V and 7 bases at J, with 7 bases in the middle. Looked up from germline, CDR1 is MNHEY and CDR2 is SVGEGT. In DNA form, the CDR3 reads TGTGCCAGCAGTTATTTCGGGAATGAGCAGTTCTTC. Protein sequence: CASSYFGNEQFF.

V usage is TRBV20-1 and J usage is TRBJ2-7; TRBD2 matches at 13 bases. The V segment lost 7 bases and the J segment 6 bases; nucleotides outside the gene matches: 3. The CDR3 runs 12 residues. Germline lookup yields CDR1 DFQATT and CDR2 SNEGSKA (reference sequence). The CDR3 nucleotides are TGCAGTGGCAGACTAGCGGGGGGCGAGCAGTACTTC. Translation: CSGRLAGGEQYF.

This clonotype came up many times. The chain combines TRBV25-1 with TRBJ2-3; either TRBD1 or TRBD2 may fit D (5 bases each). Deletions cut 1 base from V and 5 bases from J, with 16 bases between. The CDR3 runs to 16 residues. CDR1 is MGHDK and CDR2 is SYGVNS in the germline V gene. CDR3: CASSEWGEGLGDTQYF. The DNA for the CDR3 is TGTGCCAGCAGTGAATGGGGCGAGGGGTTGGGAGATACGCAGTATTTT.

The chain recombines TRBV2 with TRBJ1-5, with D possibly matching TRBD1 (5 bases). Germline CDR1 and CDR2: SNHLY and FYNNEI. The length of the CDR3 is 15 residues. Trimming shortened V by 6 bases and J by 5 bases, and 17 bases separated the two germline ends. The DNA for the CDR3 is TGTGCCAGCAGCGGAGGCAGGGAGGGGTATCAGCCCCAGCATTTT. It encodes CASSGGREGYQPQHF.

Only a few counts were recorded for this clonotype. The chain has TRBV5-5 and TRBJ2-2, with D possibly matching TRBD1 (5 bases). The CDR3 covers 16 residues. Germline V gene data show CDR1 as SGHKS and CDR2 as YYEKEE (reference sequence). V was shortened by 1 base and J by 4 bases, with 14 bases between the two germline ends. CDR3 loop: CASSLYQGGGTGELFF. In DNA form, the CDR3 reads TGTGCCAGCAGCTTGTACCAGGGCGGTGGCACCGGGGAGCTGTTTTTT.

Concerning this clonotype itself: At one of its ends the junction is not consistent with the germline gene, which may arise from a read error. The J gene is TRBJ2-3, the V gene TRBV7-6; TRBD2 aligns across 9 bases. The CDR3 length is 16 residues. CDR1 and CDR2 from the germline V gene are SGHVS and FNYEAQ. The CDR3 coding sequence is TGTGCCTGCAGCTATGGCGGGGGGGCCTTGACAGATACGCAGTATTTT. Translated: CACSYGGGALTDTQYF.